The source of this T cell receptor (beta chain) is a study of T cell repertoires in cytomegalovirus infection. Turning to the study itself: CMV epitopes in the study were HLA-C-restricted (recently identified) and HLA-B-restricted (well studied). General study points: Individuals carrying CMV plus the relevant HLA were identified by cumulative frequency of public TCR beta families.

This CDR3 has 13 amino acids. The V gene's germline CDR1 is LNHNV and CDR2 YYDKDF (reference sequence). Trimming shortened V by 6 bases and J by 6 bases, and 15 bases separated the two germline ends. TCRdb re-called the reads with MiXCR, one entry per CDR3 protein. The sample has approximately 1,000,000 distinct CDR3 sequences; 30% to 40% are singletons. On this clonotype: Its antigen remains unknown.

This clonotype originated in a human donor in good health (CMV status not recorded). Some clones in this sample may be carry-over from other donors' samples. V usage is TRBV15 and J usage is TRBJ2-7; either TRBD1 or TRBD2 may fit D (5 bases each). Here the sequenced sample was cultured CD8+ T cells from PBMCs, taken from culture after CMV antigen stimulation. CDR3 sequence reads: CATRPGRPGEQYF. The DNA for the CDR3 is TGTGCCACCAGACCGGGACGGCCGGGCGAGCAGTACTTC.